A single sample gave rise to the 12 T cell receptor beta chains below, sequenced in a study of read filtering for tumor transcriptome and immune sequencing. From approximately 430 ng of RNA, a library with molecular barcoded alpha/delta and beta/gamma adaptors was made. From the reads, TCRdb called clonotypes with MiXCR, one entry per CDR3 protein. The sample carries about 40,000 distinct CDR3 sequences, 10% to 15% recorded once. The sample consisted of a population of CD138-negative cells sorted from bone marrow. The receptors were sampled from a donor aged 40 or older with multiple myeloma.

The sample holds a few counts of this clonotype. CDR3 sequence (DNA): TGTGCCAGCAGTTGGGACAGGGGGCGAGCTTTCTTT. Protein: CASSWDRGRAFF. The chain links TRBV28 to TRBJ1-1; TRBD1 matches 12 bases. Germline loops: CDR1 MDHEN, CDR2 SYDVKM. The CDR3 contains 12 residues. V was clipped by 4 bases and J by 10 bases; unmatched bases: 1.

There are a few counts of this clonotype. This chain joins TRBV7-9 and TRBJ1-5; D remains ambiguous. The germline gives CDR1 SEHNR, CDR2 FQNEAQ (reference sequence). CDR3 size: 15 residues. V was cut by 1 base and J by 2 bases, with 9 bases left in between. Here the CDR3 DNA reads TGTGCCAGCAGCTTAGGAGAGATTGGCAATCAGCCCCAGCATTTT. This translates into CASSLGEIGNQPQHF.

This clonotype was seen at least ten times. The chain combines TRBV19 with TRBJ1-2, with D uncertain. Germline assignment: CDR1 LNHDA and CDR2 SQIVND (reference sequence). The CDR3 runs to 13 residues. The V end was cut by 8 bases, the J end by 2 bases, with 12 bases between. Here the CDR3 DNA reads TGTGCCAGTTCGTTTCGGGGAAACTATGGCTACACCTTC. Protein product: CASSFRGNYGYTF.

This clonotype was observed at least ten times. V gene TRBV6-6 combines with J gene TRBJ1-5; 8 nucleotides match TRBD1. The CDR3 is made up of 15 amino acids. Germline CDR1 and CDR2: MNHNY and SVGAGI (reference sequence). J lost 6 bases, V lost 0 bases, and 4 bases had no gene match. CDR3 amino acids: CASSYSDREAQPQHF. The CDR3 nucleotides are TGTGCCAGCAGTTACTCGGACAGGGAGGCTCAGCCCCAGCATTTT.

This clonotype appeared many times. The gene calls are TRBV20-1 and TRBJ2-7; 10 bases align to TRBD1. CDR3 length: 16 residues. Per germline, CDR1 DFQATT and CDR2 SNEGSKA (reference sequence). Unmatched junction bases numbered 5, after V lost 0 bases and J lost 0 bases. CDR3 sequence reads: CSARDTGTGDSYEQYF. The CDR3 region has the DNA TGCAGTGCTAGAGATACCGGGACAGGGGACTCCTACGAGCAGTACTTC.

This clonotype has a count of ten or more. CDR3: CASSKSGEFADTQYF. DNA of the CDR3: TGCGCCAGCAGCAAGAGCGGGGAATTCGCAGATACGCAGTATTTT. This chain uses TRBV5-1 with TRBJ2-3; 7 positions match TRBD2. V trimming: 4 bases; J trimming: 4 bases; junction bases outside the gene matches: 9. The CDR3 is 15 residues long. Germline V gene data show CDR1 as SGHRS and CDR2 as YFSETQ.

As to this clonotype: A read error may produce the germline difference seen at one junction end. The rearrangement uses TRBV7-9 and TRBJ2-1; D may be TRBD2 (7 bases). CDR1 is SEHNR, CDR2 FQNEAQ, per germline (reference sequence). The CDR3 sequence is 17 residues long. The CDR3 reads CASSLIAGASSYNEQLF. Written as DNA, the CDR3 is TGTGCCAGCAGCTTGATTGCGGGGGCAAGCTCCTACAATGAGCAGCTCTTC.

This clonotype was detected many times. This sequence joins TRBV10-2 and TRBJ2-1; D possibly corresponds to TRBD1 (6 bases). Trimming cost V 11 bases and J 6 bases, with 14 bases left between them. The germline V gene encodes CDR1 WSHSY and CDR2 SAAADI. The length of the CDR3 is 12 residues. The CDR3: CAGGSRFNEQFF. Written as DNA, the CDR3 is TGCGCCGGGGGCTCCAGGTTCAATGAGCAGTTCTTC.

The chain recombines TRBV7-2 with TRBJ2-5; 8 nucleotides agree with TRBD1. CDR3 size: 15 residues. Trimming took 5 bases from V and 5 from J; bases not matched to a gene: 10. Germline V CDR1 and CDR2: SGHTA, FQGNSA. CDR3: CASSPRTGKIETQYF. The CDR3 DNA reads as TGTGCCAGCAGCCCCCGGACAGGGAAGATTGAGACCCAGTACTTC.

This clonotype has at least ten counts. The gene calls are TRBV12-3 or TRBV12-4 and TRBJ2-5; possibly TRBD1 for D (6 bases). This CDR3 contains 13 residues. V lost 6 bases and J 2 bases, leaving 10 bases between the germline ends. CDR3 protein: CASRNREQETQYF. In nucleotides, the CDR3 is TGTGCCAGCAGAAACAGGGAGCAAGAGACCCAGTACTTC.

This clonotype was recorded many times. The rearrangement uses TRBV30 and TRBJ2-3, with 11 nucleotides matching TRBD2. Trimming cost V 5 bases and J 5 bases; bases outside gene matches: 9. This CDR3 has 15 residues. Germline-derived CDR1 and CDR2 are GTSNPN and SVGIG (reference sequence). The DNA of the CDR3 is TGTGCCTGGTCTAGGGGGCTAGCGGGGGGAGATACGCAGTATTTT. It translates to CAWSRGLAGGDTQYF. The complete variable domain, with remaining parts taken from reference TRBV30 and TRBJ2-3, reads SQTIHQWPATLVQPVGSPLSLECTVEGTSNPNLYWYRQAAGRGLQLLFYSVGIGQISSEVPQNLSASRPQDRQFILSSKKLLLSDSGFYLCAWSRGLAGGDTQYFGPGTRLTVL.

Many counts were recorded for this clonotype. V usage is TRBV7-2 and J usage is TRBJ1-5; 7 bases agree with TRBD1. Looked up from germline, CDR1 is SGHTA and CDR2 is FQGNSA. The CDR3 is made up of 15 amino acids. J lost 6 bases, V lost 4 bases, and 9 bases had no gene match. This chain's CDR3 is CASSSLHRGSQPQHF. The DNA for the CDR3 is TGTGCCAGCAGCTCACTTCACAGGGGTTCTCAGCCCCAGCATTTT.